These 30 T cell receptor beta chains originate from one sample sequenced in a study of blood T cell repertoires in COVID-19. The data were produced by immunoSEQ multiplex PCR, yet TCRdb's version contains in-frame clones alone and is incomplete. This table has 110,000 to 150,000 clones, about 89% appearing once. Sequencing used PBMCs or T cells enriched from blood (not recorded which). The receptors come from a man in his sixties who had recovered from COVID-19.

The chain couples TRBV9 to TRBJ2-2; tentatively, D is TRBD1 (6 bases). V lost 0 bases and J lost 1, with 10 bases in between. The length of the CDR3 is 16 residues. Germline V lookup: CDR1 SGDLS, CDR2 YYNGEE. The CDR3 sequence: CASSVGGTLNTGELFF. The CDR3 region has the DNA TGTGCCAGCAGCGTAGGAGGGACACTGAACACCGGGGAGCTGTTTTTT.

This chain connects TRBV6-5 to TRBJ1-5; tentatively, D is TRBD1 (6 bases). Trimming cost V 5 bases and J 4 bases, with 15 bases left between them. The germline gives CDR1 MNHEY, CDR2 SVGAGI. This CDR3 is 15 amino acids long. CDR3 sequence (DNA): TGTGCCAGCAGTCAGCAAGACAGGCAGAATCAGCCCCAGCATTTT. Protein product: CASSQQDRQNQPQHF.

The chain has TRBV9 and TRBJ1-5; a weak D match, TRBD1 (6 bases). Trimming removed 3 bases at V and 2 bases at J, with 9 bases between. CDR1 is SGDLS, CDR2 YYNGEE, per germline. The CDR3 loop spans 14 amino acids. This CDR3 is CASSASGGNQPQHF. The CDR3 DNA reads TGTGCCAGCAGCGCATCAGGGGGCAATCAGCCCCAGCATTTT.

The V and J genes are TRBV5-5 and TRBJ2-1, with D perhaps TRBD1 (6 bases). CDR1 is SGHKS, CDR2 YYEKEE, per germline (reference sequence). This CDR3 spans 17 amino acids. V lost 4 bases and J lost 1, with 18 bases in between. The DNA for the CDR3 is TGTGCCAGCAGCGGAGTCACAGGGCGAAGGTCCTACAATGAGCAGTTCTTC. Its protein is CASSGVTGRRSYNEQFF.

The CDR3 loop reads CASSSRDSYEQYF. The CDR3, as DNA: TGTGCCAGTAGTTCCAGGGATTCCTACGAGCAGTACTTC. This sequence joins TRBV19 and TRBJ2-7; TRBD1 is a possible D gene (5 bases). Germline-derived CDR1 and CDR2 are LNHDA and SQIVND (reference sequence). CDR3 length: 13 residues. Trimming took 5 bases from V and 1 from J, leaving 9 bases between them.

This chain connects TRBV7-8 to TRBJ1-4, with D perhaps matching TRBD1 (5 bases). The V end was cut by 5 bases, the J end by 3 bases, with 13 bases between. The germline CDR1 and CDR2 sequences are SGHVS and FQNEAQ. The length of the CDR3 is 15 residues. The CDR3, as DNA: TGTGCCAGCAGCAGATCAGGGATGGCTAATGAAAAACTGTTTTTT. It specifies CASSRSGMANEKLFF.

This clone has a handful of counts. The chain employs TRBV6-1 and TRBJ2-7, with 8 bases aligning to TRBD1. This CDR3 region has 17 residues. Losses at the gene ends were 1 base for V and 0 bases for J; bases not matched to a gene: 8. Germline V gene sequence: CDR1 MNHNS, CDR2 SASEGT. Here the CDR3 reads CASSEVAADRVSYEQYF. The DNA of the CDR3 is TGTGCCAGCAGTGAAGTTGCCGCGGACAGGGTCTCCTACGAGCAGTACTTC.

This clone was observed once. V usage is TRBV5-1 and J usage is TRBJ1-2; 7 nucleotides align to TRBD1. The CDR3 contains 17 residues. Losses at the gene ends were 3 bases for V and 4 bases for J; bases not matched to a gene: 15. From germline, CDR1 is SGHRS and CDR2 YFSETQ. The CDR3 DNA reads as TGCGCCAGCAGCTGGGGACGGGAGGGACAGAGCCTCTATGGCTACACCTTC. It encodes CASSWGREGQSLYGYTF.

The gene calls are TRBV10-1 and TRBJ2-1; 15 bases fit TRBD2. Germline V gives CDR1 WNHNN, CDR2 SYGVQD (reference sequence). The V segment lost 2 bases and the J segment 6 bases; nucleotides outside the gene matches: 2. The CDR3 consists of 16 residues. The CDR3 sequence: CASSEGGLAGGNEQFF. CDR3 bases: TGCGCCAGCAGTGAGGGGGGACTAGCGGGAGGCAATGAGCAGTTCTTC.

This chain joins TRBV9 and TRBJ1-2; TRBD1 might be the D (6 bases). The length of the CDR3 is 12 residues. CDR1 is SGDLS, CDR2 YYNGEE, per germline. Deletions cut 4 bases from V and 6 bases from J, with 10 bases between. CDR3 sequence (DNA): TGTGCCAGCAGCCTTGGGACACATGGCTACACCTTC. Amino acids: CASSLGTHGYTF.

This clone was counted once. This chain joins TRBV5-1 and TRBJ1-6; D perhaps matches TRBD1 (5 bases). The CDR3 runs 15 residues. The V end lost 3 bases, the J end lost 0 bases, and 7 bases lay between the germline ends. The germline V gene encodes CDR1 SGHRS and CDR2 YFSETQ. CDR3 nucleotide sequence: TGCGCCAGCAGCTGGGACTTCTCCTATAATTCACCCCTCCACTTT. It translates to CASSWDFSYNSPLHF.

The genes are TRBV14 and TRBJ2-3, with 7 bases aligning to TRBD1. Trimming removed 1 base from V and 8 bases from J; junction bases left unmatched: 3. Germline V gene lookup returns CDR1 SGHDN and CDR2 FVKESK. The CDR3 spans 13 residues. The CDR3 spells CASSQVSGGTQYF. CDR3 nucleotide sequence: TGTGCCAGCAGCCAAGTTTCAGGGGGTACGCAGTATTTT. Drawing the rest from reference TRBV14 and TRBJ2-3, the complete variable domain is EAGVTQFPSHSVIEKGQTVTLRCDPISGHDNLYWYRRVMGKEIKFLLHFVKESKQDESGMPNNRFLAERTGGTYSTLKVQPAELEDSGVYFCASSQVSGGTQYFGPGTRLTVL.

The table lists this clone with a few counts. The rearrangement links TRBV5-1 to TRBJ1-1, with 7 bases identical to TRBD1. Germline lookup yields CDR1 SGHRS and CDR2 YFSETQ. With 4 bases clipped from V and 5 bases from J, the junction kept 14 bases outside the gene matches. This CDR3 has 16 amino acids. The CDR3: CASSPRPDRVRTEAFF. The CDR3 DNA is TGCGCCAGCAGCCCCCGCCCCGACAGGGTACGGACTGAAGCTTTCTTT. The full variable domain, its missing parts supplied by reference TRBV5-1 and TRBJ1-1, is KAGVTQTPRYLIKTRGQQVTLSCSPISGHRSVSWYQQTPGQGLQFLFEYFSETQRNKGNFPGRFSGRQFSNSRSEMNVSTLELGDSALYLCASSPRPDRVRTEAFFGQGTRLTVV.

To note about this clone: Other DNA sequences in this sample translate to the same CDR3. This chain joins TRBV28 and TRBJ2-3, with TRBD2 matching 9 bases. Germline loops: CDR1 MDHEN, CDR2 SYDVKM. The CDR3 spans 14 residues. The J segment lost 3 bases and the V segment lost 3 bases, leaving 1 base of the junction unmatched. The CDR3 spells CASSFLAGTDTQYF. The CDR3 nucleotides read TGTGCCAGCAGTTTTCTAGCGGGGACAGATACGCAGTATTTT.

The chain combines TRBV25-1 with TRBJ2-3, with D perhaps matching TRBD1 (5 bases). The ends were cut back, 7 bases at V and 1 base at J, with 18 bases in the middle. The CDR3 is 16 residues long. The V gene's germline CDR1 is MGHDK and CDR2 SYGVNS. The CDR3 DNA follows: TGTGCCAGCATGGCAGGGTACGTTGGAGGCACAGATACGCAGTATTTT. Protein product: CASMAGYVGGTDTQYF.

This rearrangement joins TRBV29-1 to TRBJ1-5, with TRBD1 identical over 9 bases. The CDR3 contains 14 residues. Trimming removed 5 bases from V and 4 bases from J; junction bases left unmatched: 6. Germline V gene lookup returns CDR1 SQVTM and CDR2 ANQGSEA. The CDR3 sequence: CSVRGTGINQPQHF. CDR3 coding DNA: TGCAGCGTTAGAGGGACAGGGATAAATCAGCCCCAGCATTTT.

CDR3 coding DNA: TGTGCCAGCAGCCAAGATCGGGCTAGCGAGTTTTTCGCCTACGAGCAGTACTTC. Its protein is CASSQDRASEFFAYEQYF. The chain has TRBV4-2 and TRBJ2-7; D is perhaps TRBD2 (6 bases). The CDR3 runs 18 residues. CDR1 is LGHNA, CDR2 YNFKEQ, per germline. V was trimmed by 0 bases and J by 2 bases, leaving 20 bases between them.

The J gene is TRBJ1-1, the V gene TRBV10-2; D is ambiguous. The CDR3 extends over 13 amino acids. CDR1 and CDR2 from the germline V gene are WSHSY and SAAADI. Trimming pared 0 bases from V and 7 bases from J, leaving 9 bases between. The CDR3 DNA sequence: TGCGCCAGCAGTGAGTCGACTGTCCGTGAAGCTTTCTTT. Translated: CASSESTVREAFF.

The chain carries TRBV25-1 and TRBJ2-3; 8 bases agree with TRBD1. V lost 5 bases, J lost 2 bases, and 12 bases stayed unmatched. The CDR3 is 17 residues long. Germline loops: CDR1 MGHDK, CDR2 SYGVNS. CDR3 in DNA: TGTGCCAGCAGTCGACAAGTCGGCAGGGGGCCCACAGATACGCAGTATTTT. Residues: CASSRQVGRGPTDTQYF.

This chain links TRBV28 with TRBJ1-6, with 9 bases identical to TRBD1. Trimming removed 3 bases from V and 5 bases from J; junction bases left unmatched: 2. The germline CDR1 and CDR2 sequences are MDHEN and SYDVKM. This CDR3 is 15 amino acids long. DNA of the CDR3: TGTGCCAGCAGTTTGAGGGACAGGGATAATTCACCCCTCCACTTT. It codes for CASSLRDRDNSPLHF.

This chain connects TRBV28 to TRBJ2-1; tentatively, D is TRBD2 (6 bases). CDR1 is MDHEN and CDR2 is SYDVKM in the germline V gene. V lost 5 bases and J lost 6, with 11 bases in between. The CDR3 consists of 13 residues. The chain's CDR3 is CASSTDSGNEQFF. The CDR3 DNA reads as TGTGCCAGCAGTACGGATAGCGGCAATGAGCAGTTCTTC.

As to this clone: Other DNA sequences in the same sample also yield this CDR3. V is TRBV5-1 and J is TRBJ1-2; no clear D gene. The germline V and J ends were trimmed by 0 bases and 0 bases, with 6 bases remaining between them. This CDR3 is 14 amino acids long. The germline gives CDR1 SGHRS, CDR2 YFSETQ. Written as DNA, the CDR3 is TGCGCCAGCAGCTTGGCCGAGGCTAACTATGGCTACACCTTC. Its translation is CASSLAEANYGYTF.

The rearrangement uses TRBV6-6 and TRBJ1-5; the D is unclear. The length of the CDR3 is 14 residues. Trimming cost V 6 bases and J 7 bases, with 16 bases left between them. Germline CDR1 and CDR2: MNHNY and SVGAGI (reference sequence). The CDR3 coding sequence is TGTGCCAGCAGCTTCGGATATACGGGACAGCCCCAGCATTTT. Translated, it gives CASSFGYTGQPQHF.

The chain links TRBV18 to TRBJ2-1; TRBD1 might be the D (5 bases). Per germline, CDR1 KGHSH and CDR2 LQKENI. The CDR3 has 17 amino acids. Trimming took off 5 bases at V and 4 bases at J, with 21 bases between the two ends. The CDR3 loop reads CASSSDPGLAAYNEQFF. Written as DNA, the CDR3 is TGTGCCAGCTCATCAGACCCAGGGTTGGCAGCATACAATGAGCAGTTCTTC. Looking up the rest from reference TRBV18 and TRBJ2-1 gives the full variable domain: NAGVMQNPRHLVRRRGQEARLRCSPMKGHSHVYWYRQLPEEGLKFMVYLQKENIIDESGMPKERFSAEFPKEGPSILRIQQVVRGDSAAYFCASSSDPGLAAYNEQFFGPGTRLTVL.

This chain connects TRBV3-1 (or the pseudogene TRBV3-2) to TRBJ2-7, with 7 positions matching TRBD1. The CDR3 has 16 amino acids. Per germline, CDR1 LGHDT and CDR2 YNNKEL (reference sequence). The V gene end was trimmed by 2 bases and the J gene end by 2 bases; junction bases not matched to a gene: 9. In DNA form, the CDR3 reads TGTGCCAGCAGCCAATTTTCCGGGACAGCGACCTACGAGCAGTACTTC. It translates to CASSQFSGTATYEQYF.

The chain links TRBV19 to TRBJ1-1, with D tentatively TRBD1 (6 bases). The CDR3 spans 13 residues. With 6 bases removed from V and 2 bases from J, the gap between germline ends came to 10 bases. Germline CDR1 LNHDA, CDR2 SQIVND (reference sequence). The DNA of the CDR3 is TGTGCCAGTAGATCACAGGGAAACACTGAAGCTTTCTTT. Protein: CASRSQGNTEAFF. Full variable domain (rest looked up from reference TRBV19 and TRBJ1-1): DGGITQSPKYLFRKEGQNVTLSCEQNLNHDAMYWYRQDPGQGLRLIYYSQIVNDFQKGDIAEGYSVSREKKESFPLTVTSAQKNPTAFYLCASRSQGNTEAFFGQGTRLTVV.

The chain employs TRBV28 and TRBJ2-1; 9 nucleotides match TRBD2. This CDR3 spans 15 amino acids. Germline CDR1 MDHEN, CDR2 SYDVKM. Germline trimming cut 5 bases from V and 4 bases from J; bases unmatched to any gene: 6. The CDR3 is CASSTTSGIYNEQFF. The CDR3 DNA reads TGTGCCAGCAGTACGACTAGCGGAATATACAATGAGCAGTTCTTC.

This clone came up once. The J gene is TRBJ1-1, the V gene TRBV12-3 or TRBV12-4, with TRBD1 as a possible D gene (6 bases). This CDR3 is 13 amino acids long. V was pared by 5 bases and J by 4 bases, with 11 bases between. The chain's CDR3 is CASSLRQATEAFF. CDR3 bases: TGTGCCAGCAGTCTACGACAGGCCACTGAAGCTTTCTTT.

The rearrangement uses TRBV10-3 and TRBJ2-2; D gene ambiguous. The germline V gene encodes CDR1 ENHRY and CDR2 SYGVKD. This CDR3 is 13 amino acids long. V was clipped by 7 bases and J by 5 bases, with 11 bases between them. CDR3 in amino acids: CAINPGLTGELFF. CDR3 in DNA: TGTGCCATCAATCCCGGGTTGACCGGGGAGCTGTTTTTT.

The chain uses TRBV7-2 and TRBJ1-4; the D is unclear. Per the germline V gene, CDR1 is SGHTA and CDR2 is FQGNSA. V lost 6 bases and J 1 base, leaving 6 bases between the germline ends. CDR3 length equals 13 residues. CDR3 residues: CASRGLTNEKLFF. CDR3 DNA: TGTGCCAGCAGGGGCTTAACTAATGAAAAACTGTTTTTT.